Shown below are 18 T cell receptor beta chains from a single sample sequenced in a study of a mutant IDH1 vaccine in newly diagnosed glioma. Using immunoSEQ multiplex PCR, the repertoire was profiled, and TCRdb retains in-frame clones only, with some absent. The sample consists of about 40,000 clones, around 76% of them appearing once. Sample time point: week 23, last vaccination. Every single dose of the vaccine, 300 ug of mutant IDH1 20-mer peptide, came with topical imiquimod. Their antigen targets remain unknown. The sample in question was PBMCs, obtained from a glioma patient whose treatment included an IDH1 peptide vaccine. The source of these receptors is a man aged 50 to 59 with glioma.

This chain joins TRBV29-1 and TRBJ2-7, with D perhaps assigned TRBD1 or TRBD2 (5 bases each). V was cut by 6 bases and J by 3 bases, with 15 bases left in between. The length of the CDR3 is 13 residues. CDR1 is SQVTM and CDR2 is ANQGSEA in the germline V gene. CDR3 DNA: TGCAGCGTGACCGGGGACGGAGTCTACGAGCAGTACTTC. It specifies CSVTGDGVYEQYF.

The chain combines TRBV4-3 with TRBJ1-4, with 8 bases matching TRBD1. The ends lost 4 bases at V and 6 bases at J; junction bases unmatched: 7. This CDR3 comprises 15 residues. From germline, CDR1 is LGHNA and CDR2 YSLEER. CDR3 sequence (DNA): TGCGCCAGCAGCCCAGGGGGCCGACAATATGAAAAACTGTTTTTT. Protein sequence: CASSPGGRQYEKLFF.

The chain is built from TRBV7-2 and TRBJ2-1; D might be TRBD1 (6 bases). Germline lookup yields CDR1 SGHTA and CDR2 FQGNSA. This CDR3 is built from 14 residues. V was pared by 5 bases and J by 7 bases, with 15 bases between. CDR3 region: CASSPRAQGNEQFF. The CDR3 DNA reads as TGTGCCAGCAGCCCCCGAGCCCAGGGGAATGAGCAGTTCTTC.

The chain couples TRBV29-1 to TRBJ1-1; a possible D gene is TRBD1 (5 bases). The CDR3 has 12 residues. Germline V CDR1 and CDR2: SQVTM, ANQGSEA. Trimming removed 4 bases at V and 1 base at J, with 7 bases between. CDR3 nucleotides: TGCAGCGTTGTGGGGCAGAACACTGAAGCTTTCTTT. Protein sequence: CSVVGQNTEAFF. Supplemented by reference TRBV29-1 and TRBJ1-1, the full variable domain reads SAVISQKPSRDICQRGTSLTIQCQVDSQVTMMFWYRQQPGQSLTLIATANQGSEATYESGFVIDKFPISRPNLTFSTLTVSNMSPEDSSIYLCSVVGQNTEAFFGQGTRLTVV.

The chain joins TRBV4-2 to TRBJ2-7; TRBD1 or TRBD2 may be the D gene (6 bases each). Trimming stripped 0 bases from V and 4 bases from J, with 10 bases between. This CDR3 is 14 amino acids long. Germline CDR1 and CDR2: LGHNA and YNFKEQ. The CDR3 region is CASSQDRGGYEQYF. The CDR3 DNA sequence: TGTGCCAGCAGCCAAGATAGAGGGGGGTACGAGCAGTACTTC.

The rearrangement links TRBV9 to TRBJ1-3, with D perhaps TRBD1 (6 bases). Germline V gene lookup returns CDR1 SGDLS and CDR2 YYNGEE. This CDR3 has 17 amino acids. The V end lost 0 bases, the J end lost 0 bases, and 13 bases lay between the germline ends. This CDR3 is CASSVGGGFGSGNTIYF. In nucleotides, the CDR3 is TGTGCCAGCAGCGTAGGGGGGGGCTTCGGCTCTGGAAACACCATATATTTT.

The rearrangement joins TRBV5-6 to TRBJ2-7; 9 bases agree with TRBD1. The V gene's germline CDR1 is SGHDT and CDR2 YYEEEE. The CDR3 is 16 amino acids. The trim removed 4 bases at V and 3 bases at J, leaving 11 bases unmatched. CDR3 in DNA: TGTGCCAGCAGCCTCGGGACAGGGTCGGTCGGCTACGAGCAGTACTTC. Protein sequence: CASSLGTGSVGYEQYF. Full variable domain (rest looked up from reference TRBV5-6 and TRBJ2-7): DAGVTQSPTHLIKTRGQQVTLRCSPKSGHDTVSWYQQALGQGPQFIFQYYEEEERQRGNFPDRFSGHQFPNYSSELNVNALLLGDSALYLCASSLGTGSVGYEQYFGPGTRLTVT.

The rearrangement links TRBV18 to TRBJ2-1, with D perhaps matching TRBD1 (7 bases). V lost 6 bases, J lost 8 bases, and 11 bases lay in between. CDR1 is KGHSH and CDR2 is LQKENI in the germline V gene. The CDR3 consists of 12 residues. The CDR3 protein is CASSLRGDEQFF. CDR3 coding DNA: TGTGCCAGCTCCCTCAGGGGGGATGAGCAGTTCTTC.

This chain connects TRBV6-6 to TRBJ1-1; the D gene is possibly TRBD1 (5 bases). V lost 11 bases and J lost 6, with 7 bases in between. From germline, CDR1 is MNHNY and CDR2 SVGAGI (reference sequence). This CDR3 is built from 9 residues. The chain's CDR3 is CAAGPEAFF. DNA of the CDR3: TGTGCCGCGGGACCTGAAGCTTTCTTT.

The sample holds a few counts of this clone. V gene TRBV7-9 combines with J gene TRBJ2-7; D tentatively fits TRBD1 or TRBD2 (5 bases each). The CDR3 covers 15 residues. The V end was cut by 3 bases, the J end by 0 bases, with 12 bases between. Germline V gene data show CDR1 as SEHNR and CDR2 as FQNEAQ (reference sequence). The CDR3 protein is CASSFGRDGSYEQYF. CDR3 nucleotide sequence: TGTGCCAGCAGCTTCGGCCGGGACGGCTCCTACGAGCAGTACTTC.

The chain joins TRBV29-1 to TRBJ1-1, with D uncertain. The V end lost 4 bases, the J end lost 1 base, and 4 bases lay between the germline ends. This CDR3 region has 11 residues. Per germline, CDR1 SQVTM and CDR2 ANQGSEA. CDR3 region: CSVVQNTEAFF. The CDR3 DNA reads TGCAGCGTTGTGCAGAACACTGAAGCTTTCTTT.

The chain has TRBV5-1 and TRBJ2-7; 12 bases match TRBD1. The V gene end was trimmed by 4 bases and the J gene end by 3 bases; junction bases not matched to a gene: 5. This CDR3 has 15 amino acids. The germline CDR1 and CDR2 sequences are SGHRS and YFSETQ. The CDR3 region is CASSPGTGGYYEQYF. The CDR3 DNA is TGCGCCAGCAGCCCCGGGACAGGGGGCTACTACGAGCAGTACTTC.

This rearrangement joins TRBV6-4 to TRBJ1-1; tentative D call: TRBD1 (6 bases). This CDR3 contains 11 residues. Germline V CDR1 and CDR2: MRHNA, SNTAGT. Trimming shortened V by 3 bases and J by 13 bases, and 12 bases separated the two germline ends. DNA of the CDR3: TGTGCCAGCAGTGAAGGACAGCGAGTTTTCTTT. It specifies CASSEGQRVFF.

The V call is TRBV27, the J call TRBJ2-1, with D possibly matching TRBD2 (5 bases). CDR3 size: 14 residues. V was shortened by 4 bases and J by 1 base, with 8 bases between the two germline ends. Looked up from germline, CDR1 is MNHEY and CDR2 is SMNVEV (reference sequence). The CDR3 nucleotides read TGTGCCAGCAGTTCCCGGGGATCCTACAATGAGCAGTTCTTC. Translated, it gives CASSSRGSYNEQFF.

J is TRBJ1-3 and V is TRBV28; no firm D call. Germline V gene lookup returns CDR1 MDHEN and CDR2 SYDVKM. V lost 3 bases and J 0 bases, leaving 15 bases between the germline ends. The CDR3 is made up of 17 amino acids. CDR3 sequence reads: CASSFGAGPISGNTIYF. CDR3 sequence (DNA): TGTGCCAGCAGTTTTGGTGCGGGCCCTATCTCTGGAAACACCATATATTTT.

The chain has TRBV5-8 and TRBJ1-2; 7 bases line up with TRBD1. V shed 4 bases and J 0 bases; nucleotides not matched to a gene: 12. CDR1 and CDR2 (germline): SGHTS, YDEGEE. The CDR3 extends over 17 amino acids. The CDR3 is CASSAPRTGSANYGYTF. The CDR3 DNA is TGTGCCAGCAGCGCGCCACGGACAGGCTCAGCTAACTATGGCTACACCTTC.

The V call is TRBV7-8, the J call TRBJ1-2, with 11 positions matching TRBD1. CDR3 length: 18 residues. The V segment lost 5 bases and the J segment 5 bases; nucleotides outside the gene matches: 16. The germline CDR1 and CDR2 sequences are SGHVS and FQNEAQ. CDR3 in amino acids: CASSPRDRGNFGLYGYTF. The DNA for the CDR3 is TGTGCCAGCAGCCCGAGGGACAGGGGGAATTTTGGTTTGTATGGCTACACCTTC.

This clone was seen a handful of times. The chain carries TRBV7-2 and TRBJ1-6; D uncertain. Trimming removed 2 bases at V and 9 bases at J, with 17 bases between. Per the germline V gene, CDR1 is SGHTA and CDR2 is FQGNSA. There are 16 residues in the CDR3. The CDR3 spells CASSLSQARFGSPLHF. CDR3 in DNA: TGTGCCAGCAGCTTATCGCAGGCAAGGTTTGGTTCACCCCTCCACTTT.